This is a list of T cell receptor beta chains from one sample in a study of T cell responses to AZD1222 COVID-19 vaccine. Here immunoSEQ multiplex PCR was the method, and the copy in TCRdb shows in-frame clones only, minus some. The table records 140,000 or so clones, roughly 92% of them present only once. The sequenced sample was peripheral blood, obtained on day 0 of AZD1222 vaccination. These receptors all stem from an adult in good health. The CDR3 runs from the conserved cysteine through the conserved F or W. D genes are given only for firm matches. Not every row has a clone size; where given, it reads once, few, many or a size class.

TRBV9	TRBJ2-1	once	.	CASSVGGLSYNEQFF	TGTGCCAGCAGCGTAGGAGGATTATCCTACAATGAGCAGTTCTTC
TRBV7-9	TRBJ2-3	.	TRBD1	CASSSPRTGDTDTQYF	TGTGCCAGCAGCTCGCCTAGGACAGGGGACACAGATACGCAGTATTTT
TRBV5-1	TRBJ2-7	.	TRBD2	CASSWGRIAYRGGSEQYF	TGCGCCAGCAGCTGGGGGCGAATTGCCTATCGGGGGGGAAGCGAGCAGTACTTC
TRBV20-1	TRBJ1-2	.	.	CSATLNYGYTF	TGCAGTGCTACCCTTAACTATGGCTACACCTTC
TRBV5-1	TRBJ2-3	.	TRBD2	CASSGGTSVTDTQYF	TGCGCCAGCAGCGGGGGGACTAGCGTTACAGATACGCAGTATTTT
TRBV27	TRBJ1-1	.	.	CASRPTGGNTEAFF	TGTGCCAGCAGACCGACAGGCGGAAACACTGAAGCTTTCTTT
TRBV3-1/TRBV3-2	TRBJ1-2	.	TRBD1	CASSRDRGDNYGYTF	TGTGCCAGCAGCCGAGACAGGGGAGATAACTATGGCTACACCTTC
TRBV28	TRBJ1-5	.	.	CASSLFPVAGSQHF	TGTGCCAGCAGTTTATTTCCCGTAGCTGGGTCCCAGCATTTT
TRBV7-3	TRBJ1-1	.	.	CASGSDGNTEAFF	TGTGCCAGCGGAAGTGACGGGAACACTGAAGCTTTCTTT
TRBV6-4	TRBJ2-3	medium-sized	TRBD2	CASSEGTSGTDTQYF	TGTGCCAGCAGTGAGGGGACTAGCGGGACAGATACGCAGTATTTT
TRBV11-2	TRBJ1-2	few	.	CASSLTGRADNYGYTF	TGTGCCAGCAGCTTAACTGGGCGTGCCGATAACTATGGCTACACCTTC
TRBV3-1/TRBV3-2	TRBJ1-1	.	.	CASSRLSRDTEAFF	TGTGCCAGCAGCCGACTATCTCGTGACACTGAAGCTTTCTTT
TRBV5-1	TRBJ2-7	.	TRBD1	CASRPGTGVPSLNEQYF	TGCGCCAGCAGACCCGGGACAGGGGTCCCCTCTCTCAACGAGCAGTACTTC
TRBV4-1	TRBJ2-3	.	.	CASSLSGPSTDTQYF	TGCGCCAGCAGCCTGTCGGGGCCGTCGACAGATACGCAGTATTTT
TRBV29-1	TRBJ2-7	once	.	CSVEDRESSYEQYF	TGCAGCGTTGAAGACAGGGAATCATCCTACGAGCAGTACTTC
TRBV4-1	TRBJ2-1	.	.	CASSPGRGGRSKQFF	TGCGCCAGCAGCCCGGGCCGCGGGGGCCGGTCTAAGCAGTTCTTC
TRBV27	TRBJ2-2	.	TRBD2	CASSLAWTSGSGELFF	TGTGCCAGCAGTTTAGCATGGACTAGCGGCTCCGGGGAGCTGTTTTTT
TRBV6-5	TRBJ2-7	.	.	CASSYSQGPSYEQYF	TGTGCCAGCAGTTACTCCCAGGGCCCCTCCTACGAGCAGTACTTC
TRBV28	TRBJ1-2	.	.	CASSWGFRYGYTF	TGTGCCAGCAGTTGGGGGTTTAGGTATGGCTACACCTTC
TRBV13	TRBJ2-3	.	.	CASSLRLGTTDTQYF	TGTGCCAGCAGCTTACGACTAGGGACCACAGATACGCAGTATTTT
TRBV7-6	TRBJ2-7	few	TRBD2	CASSLALAGGPVEQYF	TGTGCCAGCAGCTTAGCGCTAGCGGGAGGGCCGGTTGAGCAGTACTTC
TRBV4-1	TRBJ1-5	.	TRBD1	CASSQDQVGTGRGNQPQHF	TGCGCCAGCAGCCAAGATCAGGTGGGGACAGGGAGAGGCAATCAGCCCCAGCATTTT
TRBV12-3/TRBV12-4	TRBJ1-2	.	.	CASSFLSGAGYTF	TGTGCCAGCAGTTTCCTCTCAGGGGCCGGCTACACCTTC
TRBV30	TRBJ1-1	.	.	CAWSDRARTEAFF	TGTGCCTGGAGTGACAGGGCGAGGACTGAAGCTTTCTTT
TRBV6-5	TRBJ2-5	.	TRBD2	CASGRGQETQYF	TGTGCCAGCGGGCGGGGGCAAGAGACCCAGTACTTC
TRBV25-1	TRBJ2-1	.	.	CASSELDSENYNEQFF	TGTGCCAGCAGTGAATTAGATAGCGAAAACTACAATGAGCAGTTCTTC
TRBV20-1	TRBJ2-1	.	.	CSARDPNLQFF	TGCAGTGCTAGAGATCCAAACCTCCAGTTCTTC
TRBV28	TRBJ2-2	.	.	CASSLIPLTGELFF	TGTGCCAGCAGTTTAATTCCGCTCACCGGGGAGCTGTTTTTT
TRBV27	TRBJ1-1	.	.	CASRGRRHTEAFF	TGTGCCAGCAGGGGGAGAAGGCACACTGAAGCTTTCTTT
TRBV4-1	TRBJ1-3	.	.	CASSQGTALNSGNTIYF	TGCGCCAGCAGCCAAGGGACAGCGCTTAACTCTGGAAACACCATATATTTT
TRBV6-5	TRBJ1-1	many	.	CASGAPFEAFF	TGTGCCTCCGGAGCCCCCTTTGAAGCTTTCTTT
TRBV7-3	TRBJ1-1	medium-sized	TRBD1	CASSLTLLGGLDTEAFF	TGTGCCAGCAGCTTAACGTTATTAGGGGGCCTCGACACTGAAGCTTTCTTT
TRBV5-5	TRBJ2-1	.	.	CASSLAVGSSYNEQFF	TGTGCCAGCAGCTTGGCCGTAGGCAGCTCCTACAATGAGCAGTTCTTC
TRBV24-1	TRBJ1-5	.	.	CATSDYRQPQHF	TGTGCCACCAGTGATTATCGGCAGCCCCAGCATTTT
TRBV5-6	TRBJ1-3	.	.	CASSPRGNTIYF	TGTGCCAGCAGCCCGAGGGGGAACACCATATATTTT
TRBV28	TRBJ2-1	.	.	CASSPTSLPYNEQFF	TGTGCCAGCTCCCCTACTTCCCTCCCTTACAATGAGCAGTTCTTC
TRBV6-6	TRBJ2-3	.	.	CASREQGDTQYF	TGTGCCAGCAGGGAGCAAGGGGATACGCAGTATTTT
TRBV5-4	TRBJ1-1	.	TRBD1	CASSSSGTGRSTEAFF	TGTGCCAGCAGCTCCTCAGGGACAGGGAGGAGCACTGAAGCTTTCTTT
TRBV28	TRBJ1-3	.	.	CASSLAGHFSGNTIYF	TGTGCCAGCAGTTTAGCCGGACACTTCTCTGGAAACACCATATATTTT
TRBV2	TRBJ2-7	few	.	CASSEGTREQYF	TGTGCCAGCAGTGAGGGGACTCGTGAGCAGTACTTC
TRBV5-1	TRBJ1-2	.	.	CASSLASREINYGYTF	TGCGCCAGCAGCTTGGCATCCAGAGAGATTAACTATGGCTACACCTTC
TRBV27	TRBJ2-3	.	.	CASRGGGALADTQYF	TGTGCCAGCAGAGGGGGAGGGGCCCTCGCAGATACGCAGTATTTT
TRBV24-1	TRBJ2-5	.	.	CATSDSLGLMSFGTQYF	TGTGCCACCAGTGATTCCCTGGGCCTGATGAGTTTTGGGACCCAGTACTTC
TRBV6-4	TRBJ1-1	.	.	CASSDSRIGEAFF	TGTGCCAGCAGTGACTCGAGAATTGGTGAAGCTTTCTTT
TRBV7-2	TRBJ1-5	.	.	CASSSRSPGYQPQHF	TGTGCCAGCAGCTCGCGATCCCCAGGGTACCAGCCCCAGCATTTT
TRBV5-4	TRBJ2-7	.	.	CASSNPGTWQSYEQYF	TGTGCCAGCAGCAACCCCGGGACTTGGCAATCCTACGAGCAGTACTTC
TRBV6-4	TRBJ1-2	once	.	CASSDKFRWGPNGGYTF	TGTGCCAGCAGTGACAAGTTCCGGTGGGGCCCTAATGGTGGCTACACCTTC
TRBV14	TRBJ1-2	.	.	CASSHATNGGYTF	TGTGCCAGCAGCCATGCAACAAATGGAGGCTACACCTTC
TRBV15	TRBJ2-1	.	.	CATSRAPSNEQFF	TGTGCCACCAGCAGAGCCCCCAGCAATGAGCAGTTCTTC
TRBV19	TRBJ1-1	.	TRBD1	CASSMNTGGTEAFF	TGTGCCAGTAGTATGAACACAGGGGGCACTGAAGCTTTCTTT
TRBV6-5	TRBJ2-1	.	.	CASSSRWNEQFF	TGTGCCAGCAGTTCCCGATGGAATGAGCAGTTCTTC